These T cell receptor beta chains were read from a single sample in a study of blood T cell repertoires in COVID-19. Produced via immunoSEQ multiplex PCR; TCRdb's table is partial and in-frame only. The data contain 220,000 or so clones, about 83% of them singletons. What was sequenced was PBMCs or T cells enriched from blood (not recorded which). The origin of the receptors is a woman between 40 and 55 years old who had recovered from COVID-19. CDR3s include the opening cysteine and the closing phenylalanine or tryptophan. The D gene is left open where the match is weak. Rows may omit the clone size; those that give it use once, few, many or a size class.

V gene	J gene	D gene	clone size	CDR3 protein	CDR3 DNA
TRBV28	TRBJ2-1	TRBD2	NA	CASSRLGTRNEQFF	TGTGCCAGCAGTCGGTTGGGGACTAGGAATGAGCAGTTCTTC
TRBV19	TRBJ1-1	TRBD1	NA	CASSIDTGENTEAFF	TGTGCCAGTAGTATAGACACAGGGGAGAACACTGAAGCTTTCTTT
TRBV5-8	TRBJ2-3	NA	NA	CASSQAGRLVDTQYF	TGTGCCAGCAGCCAAGCGGGCCGGCTAGTCGATACGCAGTATTTT
TRBV11-2	TRBJ1-4	NA	NA	CASSLTTGMGAEKLFF	TGTGCCAGCAGCTTAACCACAGGGATGGGGGCGGAAAAACTGTTTTTT
TRBV12-5	TRBJ1-5	NA	NA	CASGLDGSNQPQHF	TGTGCTAGTGGTTTGGACGGGAGCAATCAGCCCCAGCATTTT
TRBV19	TRBJ1-5	NA	NA	CASRMALRGRIQPQHF	TGTGCCAGTAGAATGGCATTACGGGGGAGGATCCAGCCCCAGCATTTT
TRBV4-1	TRBJ2-5	TRBD2	NA	CASSQASGTSGKETQYF	TGCGCCAGCAGCCAAGCGTCCGGGACTAGCGGTAAAGAGACCCAGTACTTC
TRBV24-1	TRBJ1-5	NA	NA	CATSEAGYSNQPQHF	TGTGCCACCAGTGAAGCTGGTTATAGCAATCAGCCCCAGCATTTT
TRBV28	TRBJ2-4	NA	NA	CASTPNREKNIQYF	TGTGCCAGCACCCCTAACCGGGAGAAAAACATTCAGTACTTC
TRBV7-9	TRBJ2-4	NA	NA	CASMYITAENIQYF	TGTGCCAGCATGTACATAACAGCGGAAAACATTCAGTACTTC
TRBV29-1	TRBJ2-5	TRBD2	NA	CSAAGTSGVNF	TGCAGCGCCGCTGGGACTAGCGGGGTGAACTTC
TRBV2	TRBJ2-5	NA	NA	CASSMTAPETQYF	TGTGCCAGCAGTATGACAGCCCCAGAGACCCAGTACTTC
TRBV9	TRBJ2-1	NA	NA	CASSVINGFNEQFF	TGTGCCAGCAGCGTAATTAACGGGTTCAATGAGCAGTTCTTC
TRBV29-1	TRBJ2-3	NA	NA	CSARAGPSTDTQYF	TGCAGCGCCCGAGCCGGTCCTAGCACAGATACGCAGTATTTT
TRBV25-1	TRBJ1-1	NA	few	CASSEHSQGSLHTEAFF	TGTGCCAGCAGTGAACATTCACAGGGCTCCTTGCACACTGAAGCTTTCTTT
TRBV15	TRBJ1-4	TRBD1	NA	CATEKGQANEKLFF	TGTGCCACCGAGAAAGGACAGGCTAATGAAAAACTGTTTTTT
TRBV30	TRBJ1-3	NA	NA	CAWGQISGNTIYF	TGTGCCTGGGGACAGATCTCTGGAAACACCATATATTTT
TRBV9	TRBJ2-3	TRBD2	once	CASSVVSGSSDTQYF	TGTGCCAGCAGCGTAGTTAGCGGGAGTTCAGATACGCAGTATTTT
TRBV19	TRBJ2-7	NA	NA	CASSIGQVAYEQYF	TGTGCCAGTAGTATTGGGCAGGTTGCCTACGAGCAGTACTTC
TRBV11-2	TRBJ2-7	TRBD2	NA	CASSLEPHSGRGVYEQYF	TGTGCCAGCAGCTTAGAGCCACATAGCGGGAGGGGAGTCTACGAGCAGTACTTC
TRBV28	TRBJ2-7	TRBD2	NA	CASSIGGEGGGEQYF	TGTGCCAGCAGTATTGGGGGGGAGGGAGGCGGCGAGCAGTACTTC
TRBV18	TRBJ1-3	TRBD1	NA	CASSPGSTGQGGFF	TGTGCCAGCTCACCCGGATCGACTGGACAGGGGGGGTTTTTT
TRBV7-2	TRBJ1-2	NA	NA	CASSLEAGDYGYTF	TGTGCCAGCAGCTTAGAGGCAGGGGACTATGGCTACACCTTC
TRBV2	TRBJ2-7	TRBD1	NA	CASKRGTGESHEQYF	TGTGCCAGCAAAAGGGGGACAGGGGAGTCACACGAGCAGTACTTC
TRBV29-1	TRBJ2-1	NA	NA	CSVHRVRDEQFF	TGCAGCGTTCACAGGGTTCGGGATGAGCAGTTCTTC
TRBV19	TRBJ2-3	TRBD2	NA	CASSIIGRELITQYF	TGTGCCAGTAGTATCATCGGGCGGGAGTTAATTACGCAGTATTTT
TRBV2	TRBJ2-3	TRBD2	NA	CASSDHGLAGLDTQYF	TGTGCCAGCAGTGACCACGGACTAGCGGGATTAGATACGCAGTATTTT
TRBV7-9	TRBJ2-6	TRBD1	NA	CASSSLRGLGANVLTF	TGTGCCAGCAGCTCTCTCAGGGGGCTAGGGGCCAACGTCCTGACTTTC
TRBV5-1	TRBJ2-7	TRBD1	NA	CASSLRPGQVSSYEQYF	TGCGCCAGCAGCTTACGCCCGGGACAGGTCTCTTCCTACGAGCAGTACTTC
TRBV5-4	TRBJ2-1	TRBD1	NA	CASSLDRGDEQFF	TGTGCCAGCAGCTTGGACAGGGGAGATGAGCAGTTCTTC
TRBV9	TRBJ2-5	NA	NA	CASSVAAGRETQYF	TGTGCCAGCAGCGTAGCGGCAGGTCGGGAGACCCAGTACTTC
TRBV27	TRBJ2-1	TRBD2	once	CASRSGTRSSEQFF	TGTGCCAGCAGGTCCGGGACTAGAAGTAGTGAGCAGTTCTTC
TRBV18	TRBJ1-2	NA	NA	CASSPQRASGGYTF	TGTGCCAGCTCACCACAGAGGGCCTCAGGCGGCTACACCTTC
TRBV6-5	TRBJ2-1	NA	NA	CASRRSPDYNEQFF	TGTGCCAGCAGACGTAGCCCCGACTACAATGAGCAGTTCTTC
TRBV9	TRBJ1-2	TRBD1	NA	CASSVGGTGNPEGYTF	TGTGCCAGCAGCGTAGGCGGGACAGGGAATCCAGAAGGCTACACCTTC
TRBV28	TRBJ2-7	TRBD1	NA	CASSLNTGTAYEQYF	TGTGCCAGCAGTTTAAATACCGGGACAGCATACGAGCAGTACTTC